A selection of T cell receptor beta chains follows, all from one sample in a study of siplizumab effects on memory and regulatory T cells. The method was immunoSEQ multiplex PCR; TCRdb's version includes in-frame clones alone and lacks a portion of them. The sample lists roughly 50,000 clones; about 93% were seen once. Sequenced: CD8+ T cells sorted from blood. The receptors come from a human donor in good health. Each CDR3 is given with its conserved first and last residue. A D gene is named only where the DNA matches it firmly. Clone size is stated in some rows and not others, as once, few, many or a class when expanded.

abundance: .
v_gene: TRBV28
d_gene: .
j_gene: TRBJ2-1
CDR3aa: CASSSRGYNEQFF
CDR3nt: TGTGCCAGCAGTTCCAGGGGCTACAATGAGCAGTTCTTC

abundance: .
v_gene: TRBV5-1
d_gene: .
j_gene: TRBJ2-4
CDR3aa: CASGWGDIQYF
CDR3nt: TGCGCCAGCGGGTGGGGAGACATTCAGTACTTC

abundance: .
v_gene: TRBV30
d_gene: .
j_gene: TRBJ2-3
CDR3aa: CAWPLVKRSSGDTQYF
CDR3nt: TGTGCCTGGCCTCTCGTCAAAAGGAGTAGTGGAGATACGCAGTATTTT

abundance: .
v_gene: TRBV15
d_gene: .
j_gene: TRBJ2-1
CDR3aa: CATSRVVYNEQFF
CDR3nt: TGTGCCACCAGCAGAGTCGTCTACAATGAGCAGTTCTTC

abundance: .
v_gene: TRBV2
d_gene: .
j_gene: TRBJ2-5
CDR3aa: CASSLWTNGETQYF
CDR3nt: TGTGCCAGCAGTCTTTGGACGAATGGGGAGACCCAGTACTTC

abundance: .
v_gene: TRBV10-2
d_gene: .
j_gene: TRBJ2-7
CDR3aa: CASSSRDKGHEQYF
CDR3nt: TGCGCCAGCAGTTCCCGGGACAAGGGGCACGAGCAGTACTTC

abundance: .
v_gene: TRBV6-1
d_gene: .
j_gene: TRBJ2-7
CDR3aa: CASSYPPEQYF
CDR3nt: TGTGCCAGCAGTTACCCCCCGGAGCAGTACTTC

abundance: .
v_gene: TRBV9
d_gene: TRBD2
j_gene: TRBJ2-7
CDR3aa: CASSVGTSGTYEQYF
CDR3nt: TGTGCCAGCAGCGTAGGGACTAGCGGGACCTACGAGCAGTACTTC

abundance: .
v_gene: TRBV18
d_gene: .
j_gene: TRBJ1-1
CDR3aa: CASSPIDWAEAEAFF
CDR3nt: TGTGCCAGCTCACCAATAGATTGGGCAGAAGCTGAAGCTTTCTTT

abundance: .
v_gene: TRBV7-8
d_gene: .
j_gene: TRBJ2-7
CDR3aa: CASSIRASYEQYF
CDR3nt: TGTGCCAGCAGCATCAGGGCCTCCTACGAGCAGTACTTC

abundance: .
v_gene: TRBV7-9
d_gene: .
j_gene: TRBJ2-7
CDR3aa: CASSLVDRGEQYF
CDR3nt: TGTGCCAGCAGCTTAGTCGACCGGGGCGAGCAGTACTTC

abundance: .
v_gene: TRBV7-3
d_gene: TRBD2
j_gene: TRBJ2-1
CDR3aa: CASSLSSGYNEQFF
CDR3nt: TGTGCCAGCAGCTTGTCTAGCGGGTACAATGAGCAGTTCTTC

abundance: .
v_gene: TRBV5-5
d_gene: TRBD1
j_gene: TRBJ2-3
CDR3aa: CASSYGTGLFF
CDR3nt: TGTGCCAGCAGCTACGGGACAGGCCTTTTCTTT

abundance: .
v_gene: TRBV5-1
d_gene: TRBD1
j_gene: TRBJ2-2
CDR3aa: CASSFARGLDGELFF
CDR3nt: TGCGCCAGCAGCTTCGCCAGGGGGCTTGACGGGGAGCTGTTTTTT

abundance: .
v_gene: TRBV30
d_gene: .
j_gene: TRBJ1-1
CDR3aa: CAGTKEERPEAFF
CDR3nt: TGTGCCGGGACAAAGGAAGAACGCCCTGAAGCTTTCTTT

abundance: .
v_gene: TRBV5-4
d_gene: .
j_gene: TRBJ2-2
CDR3aa: CASSLEGTFQILTGELFF
CDR3nt: TGTGCCAGCAGCTTGGAGGGGACTTTTCAAATACTCACCGGGGAGCTGTTTTTT

abundance: .
v_gene: TRBV9
d_gene: .
j_gene: TRBJ2-1
CDR3aa: CASSVDRTYNEQFF
CDR3nt: TGTGCCAGCAGCGTAGACAGAACCTACAATGAGCAGTTCTTC

abundance: .
v_gene: TRBV7-3
d_gene: TRBD2
j_gene: TRBJ2-1
CDR3aa: CASSLTSGGSYNEQFF
CDR3nt: TGTGCCAGCAGCTTAACTAGCGGGGGCTCCTACAATGAGCAGTTCTTC

abundance: .
v_gene: TRBV7-9
d_gene: TRBD1
j_gene: TRBJ2-5
CDR3aa: CASRGGQGRETQYF
CDR3nt: TGTGCCAGCAGGGGTGGACAGGGGAGAGAGACCCAGTACTTC

abundance: .
v_gene: TRBV4-1
d_gene: .
j_gene: TRBJ2-5
CDR3aa: CASSQGETRQETQYF
CDR3nt: TGCGCCAGCAGCCAAGGGGAGACAAGACAAGAGACCCAGTACTTC

abundance: .
v_gene: TRBV4-2
d_gene: .
j_gene: TRBJ1-1
CDR3aa: CASSQGPGLNTEAFF
CDR3nt: TGTGCCAGCAGCCAAGGCCCAGGTTTGAACACTGAAGCTTTCTTT

abundance: .
v_gene: TRBV27
d_gene: .
j_gene: TRBJ1-1
CDR3aa: CASGKMNTEAFF
CDR3nt: TGTGCCAGCGGCAAAATGAACACTGAAGCTTTCTTT

abundance: .
v_gene: TRBV10-3
d_gene: .
j_gene: TRBJ2-7
CDR3aa: CAISESDPRQYF
CDR3nt: TGTGCCATCAGTGAGTCGGACCCCCGGCAGTACTTC

abundance: once
v_gene: TRBV11-2
d_gene: TRBD2
j_gene: TRBJ2-7
CDR3aa: CASSLDPSGSIYEQYF
CDR3nt: TGTGCCAGCAGCTTAGACCCTAGCGGGAGCATCTACGAGCAGTACTTC

abundance: .
v_gene: TRBV7-2
d_gene: TRBD2
j_gene: TRBJ2-5
CDR3aa: CASSLGGQREKKETQYF
CDR3nt: TGTGCCAGCAGCTTAGGAGGGCAGCGGGAGAAGAAAGAGACCCAGTACTTC

abundance: .
v_gene: TRBV7-9
d_gene: TRBD1
j_gene: TRBJ2-7
CDR3aa: CASSLETGGYSSYGQYF
CDR3nt: TGTGCCAGCAGCTTAGAGACAGGGGGGTACAGCTCCTACGGGCAGTACTTC

abundance: .
v_gene: TRBV6-1
d_gene: .
j_gene: TRBJ2-5
CDR3aa: CASSDLTGGGGAQYF
CDR3nt: TGTGCCAGCAGTGACCTGACAGGGGGCGGGGGGGCCCAGTACTTC

abundance: .
v_gene: TRBV5-4
d_gene: TRBD2
j_gene: TRBJ2-3
CDR3aa: CASSLGREGPNTQYF
CDR3nt: TGTGCCAGCAGCTTAGGGCGGGAGGGCCCGAATACGCAGTATTTT

abundance: medium-sized
v_gene: TRBV21-1
d_gene: .
j_gene: TRBJ2-7
CDR3aa: CASSKDRVYEQYF
CDR3nt: TGTGCCAGCAGCAAAGACAGGGTTTACGAGCAGTACTTC

abundance: .
v_gene: TRBV15
d_gene: TRBD1
j_gene: TRBJ2-3
CDR3aa: CATSRDLGQHPDTQYF
CDR3nt: TGTGCCACCAGCAGAGATTTGGGACAGCACCCAGATACGCAGTATTTT

abundance: .
v_gene: TRBV7-3
d_gene: TRBD2
j_gene: TRBJ2-3
CDR3aa: CASSPQIILAGVVDTQYF
CDR3nt: TGTGCCAGCAGCCCACAGATTATACTAGCGGGAGTGGTGGATACGCAGTATTTT

abundance: .
v_gene: TRBV25-1
d_gene: .
j_gene: TRBJ2-3
CDR3aa: CASSATIVPASKVDTQYF
CDR3nt: TGTGCCAGCAGTGCCACCATAGTCCCAGCAAGCAAGGTAGATACGCAGTATTTT

abundance: .
v_gene: TRBV7-9
d_gene: .
j_gene: TRBJ1-2
CDR3aa: CASSLDGGLENGYTF
CDR3nt: TGTGCCAGCAGCTTAGACGGCGGGTTAGAGAATGGCTACACCTTC

abundance: .
v_gene: TRBV4-2
d_gene: .
j_gene: TRBJ2-7
CDR3aa: CASSQDDRSYEQYF
CDR3nt: TGTGCCAGCAGCCAAGATGACAGGAGCTACGAGCAGTACTTC

abundance: once
v_gene: TRBV7-9
d_gene: .
j_gene: TRBJ1-2
CDR3aa: CASSHGYGYTF
CDR3nt: TGTGCCAGCTCCCACGGCTATGGCTACACCTTC

abundance: .
v_gene: TRBV7-9
d_gene: .
j_gene: TRBJ2-3
CDR3aa: CASSPRGPSDTQYF
CDR3nt: TGTGCCAGCAGCCCCCGGGGTCCTTCGGATACGCAGTATTTT

abundance: once
v_gene: TRBV7-8
d_gene: .
j_gene: TRBJ1-4
CDR3aa: CASSPFRARDATNEKLFF
CDR3nt: TGTGCCAGCAGCCCCTTCAGGGCCCGAGACGCCACTAATGAAAAACTGTTTTTT

abundance: .
v_gene: TRBV2
d_gene: .
j_gene: TRBJ2-7
CDR3aa: CASMLGWGQYF
CDR3nt: TGTGCCAGCATGTTGGGTTGGGGGCAGTACTTC

abundance: .
v_gene: TRBV9
d_gene: TRBD2
j_gene: TRBJ2-1
CDR3aa: CASSVGGTSGHNEQFF
CDR3nt: TGTGCCAGCAGCGTAGGAGGGACTAGCGGCCACAATGAGCAGTTCTTC

abundance: .
v_gene: TRBV19
d_gene: .
j_gene: TRBJ2-7
CDR3aa: CASSMTGRSYEQYF
CDR3nt: TGTGCCAGTAGCATGACAGGACGGAGCTACGAGCAGTACTTC

abundance: .
v_gene: TRBV9
d_gene: .
j_gene: TRBJ1-4
CDR3aa: CASSRGVRRETEDEKLFF
CDR3nt: TGTGCCAGTAGCCGAGGGGTCAGGCGGGAAACGGAGGATGAAAAACTGTTTTTT

abundance: .
v_gene: TRBV7-9
d_gene: TRBD2
j_gene: TRBJ2-7
CDR3aa: CASSPRTSGSGYEQYF
CDR3nt: TGTGCCAGCAGCCCAAGGACTAGCGGGAGTGGGTACGAGCAGTACTTC

abundance: .
v_gene: TRBV27
d_gene: TRBD1
j_gene: TRBJ1-1
CDR3aa: CASSLSLTGADTEAFF
CDR3nt: TGTGCCAGCAGTTTGTCCCTGACAGGGGCGGACACTGAAGCTTTCTTT

abundance: .
v_gene: TRBV29-1
d_gene: .
j_gene: TRBJ2-1
CDR3aa: CSVVTIYHNEQFF
CDR3nt: TGCAGCGTTGTCACGATCTACCACAATGAGCAGTTCTTC

abundance: .
v_gene: TRBV6-6
d_gene: .
j_gene: TRBJ1-1
CDR3aa: CASSYGTGGFEAFF
CDR3nt: TGTGCCAGCAGTTACGGGACCGGAGGCTTTGAAGCTTTCTTT

abundance: .
v_gene: TRBV19
d_gene: TRBD2
j_gene: TRBJ2-7
CDR3aa: CAGSNLADSYEQYF
CDR3nt: TGTGCCGGTAGTAACCTAGCGGATTCCTACGAGCAGTACTTC

abundance: .
v_gene: TRBV9
d_gene: .
j_gene: TRBJ2-4
CDR3aa: CASGNGAKNIQYF
CDR3nt: TGTGCCAGCGGGAATGGAGCCAAAAACATTCAGTACTTC

abundance: .
v_gene: TRBV5-6
d_gene: .
j_gene: TRBJ1-4
CDR3aa: CASRGPGSSNEKLFF
CDR3nt: TGTGCCAGCAGGGGCCCAGGGTCAAGTAATGAAAAACTGTTTTTT

abundance: .
v_gene: TRBV5-4
d_gene: TRBD1
j_gene: TRBJ2-7
CDR3aa: CASSEPGTGNYEQYF
CDR3nt: TGTGCCAGCAGCGAGCCCGGGACAGGTAACTACGAGCAGTACTTC

abundance: .
v_gene: TRBV9
d_gene: .
j_gene: TRBJ2-3
CDR3aa: CASSAQQGPDTQYF
CDR3nt: TGTGCCAGCAGCGCCCAGCAGGGGCCAGATACGCAGTATTTT

abundance: .
v_gene: TRBV9
d_gene: TRBD1
j_gene: TRBJ2-5
CDR3aa: CASTGTGGETETQYF
CDR3nt: TGTGCCAGCACCGGGACAGGGGGCGAAACAGAGACCCAGTACTTC

abundance: .
v_gene: TRBV7-9
d_gene: TRBD1
j_gene: TRBJ2-7
CDR3aa: CASSRIPGQAYEQYF
CDR3nt: TGTGCCAGCAGCAGAATTCCGGGACAGGCCTACGAGCAGTACTTC

abundance: .
v_gene: TRBV11-3
d_gene: TRBD1
j_gene: TRBJ2-7
CDR3aa: CASSPRDRGWEQYF
CDR3nt: TGTGCCAGCAGCCCCCGGGACAGGGGGTGGGAGCAGTACTTC

abundance: .
v_gene: TRBV28
d_gene: TRBD1
j_gene: TRBJ2-7
CDR3aa: CASTLTGNYEQYF
CDR3nt: TGTGCCAGCACCCTGACAGGGAACTACGAGCAGTACTTC

abundance: .
v_gene: TRBV28
d_gene: .
j_gene: TRBJ2-7
CDR3aa: CASSDGTDSYEQYF
CDR3nt: TGTGCCAGCAGTGACGGGACGGACTCCTACGAGCAGTACTTC

abundance: once
v_gene: TRBV25-1
d_gene: TRBD1
j_gene: TRBJ2-1
CDR3aa: CASGINRGHSYNEQFF
CDR3nt: TGTGCCAGCGGGATTAACAGGGGGCACTCCTACAATGAGCAGTTCTTC

abundance: .
v_gene: TRBV7-9
d_gene: .
j_gene: TRBJ2-7
CDR3aa: CASSPAGYEQYF
CDR3nt: TGTGCCAGCAGCCCCGCCGGCTACGAGCAGTACTTC

abundance: .
v_gene: TRBV6-5
d_gene: TRBD1
j_gene: TRBJ2-7
CDR3aa: CASSSGTGSYEQYF
CDR3nt: TGTGCCAGCAGCTCCGGGACAGGCTCCTACGAGCAGTACTTC